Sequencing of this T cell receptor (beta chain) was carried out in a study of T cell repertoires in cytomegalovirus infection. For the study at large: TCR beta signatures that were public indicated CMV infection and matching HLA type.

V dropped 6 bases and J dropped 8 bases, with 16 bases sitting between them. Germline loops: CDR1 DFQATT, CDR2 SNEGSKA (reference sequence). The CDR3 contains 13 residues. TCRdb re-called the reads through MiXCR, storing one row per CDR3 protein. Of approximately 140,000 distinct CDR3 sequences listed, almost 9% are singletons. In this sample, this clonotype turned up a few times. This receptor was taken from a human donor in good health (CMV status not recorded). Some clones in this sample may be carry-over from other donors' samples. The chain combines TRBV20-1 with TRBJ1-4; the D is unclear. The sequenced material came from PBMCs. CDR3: CSAGGPMGEKLFF. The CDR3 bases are TGCAGTGCGGGTGGCCCAATGGGAGAAAAACTGTTTTTT.